The T cell receptor (beta chain) described here comes from a study of blood T cell repertoires in COVID-19. In the study overall: Acute-phase and convalescent COVID-19 samples originated in the United States, Italy and Spain. Sources were T cells, B-cell-depleted T cells, or PBMCs; the material itself was cDNA or gDNA.

J was trimmed by 2 bases and V by 6 bases; bases with no gene match: 8. CDR3 length: 16 amino acids. The germline V gene has CDR1 SNHLY and CDR2 FYNNEI. Authors' data handling: Scientists estimated how many nucleated cells there were by amplifying reference gene primers. The assay was immunoSEQ multiplex PCR, and TCRdb's table has in-frame clones only and misses some. Clone size and the V and J calls come from that table; the DNA yielded D and trimming. The data show over 60,000 clones, 89% seen once. This chain links TRBV2 with TRBJ2-1; 9 nucleotides line up with TRBD1. This receptor was identified in an elderly man with acute or convalescent COVID-19. Material for sequencing was peripheral blood. The CDR3 region is CASRGTGSNTYNEQFF. In nucleotides, the CDR3 is TGTGCCAGCAGGGGGACAGGGTCAAACACCTACAATGAGCAGTTCTTC.